These 10 T cell receptor beta chains originate from one sample sequenced in a study of shared clonotypes between healthy human individuals. The data were produced by immunoSEQ multiplex PCR, yet TCRdb's version contains in-frame clones alone and is incomplete. The repertoire consists of roughly 2 million clones, with about 95% occurring once and the leading ten covering under 0.15%. The sequencing input was naive CD4+ T cells sorted from blood. Stated subset: CD45RA+ positively selected. The source of these receptors is a young man in good health.

The V call is TRBV18, the J call TRBJ2-7; tentative D call: TRBD1 (6 bases). The CDR3 contains 12 residues. Germline-derived CDR1 and CDR2 are KGHSH and LQKENI. V was trimmed by 6 bases and J by 3 bases, leaving 9 bases between them. The CDR3 DNA reads as TGTGCCAGCTCGGACAGCAACTACGAGCAGTACTTC. Translating it yields CASSDSNYEQYF.

The chain links TRBV6-5 to TRBJ1-5; the D is unclear. The CDR3 consists of 10 residues. V was cut by 7 bases and J by 8 bases, with 6 bases left in between. CDR1 is MNHEY, CDR2 SVGAGI, per germline. CDR3 coding DNA: TGTGCCAGCATGGAGGAGCCCCAGCATTTT. Translation: CASMEEPQHF.

The V and J genes are TRBV6-5 and TRBJ2-2, with a tentative D call TRBD2 (6 bases). The germline V gene encodes CDR1 MNHEY and CDR2 SVGAGI. V was shortened by 6 bases and J by 0 bases, with 11 bases between the two germline ends. The CDR3 covers 15 residues. This CDR3 reads CASRTTSSNTGELFF. CDR3 sequence (DNA): TGTGCCAGCAGAACGACTAGTTCGAACACCGGGGAGCTGTTTTTT.

About this clone: The sample has other DNA sequences that encode this CDR3 too. The chain combines TRBV5-4 with TRBJ2-1; TRBD2 might be the D (5 bases). Germline loops: CDR1 SGHNT, CDR2 YYREEE (reference sequence). The V end lost 4 bases, the J end lost 4 bases, and 6 bases lay between the germline ends. This CDR3 is 12 amino acids long. CDR3 DNA: TGTGCCAGCAGCCCGGGATACAATGAGCAGTTCTTC. Translating gives CASSPGYNEQFF. Full variable domain (rest looked up from reference TRBV5-4 and TRBJ2-1): ETGVTQSPTHLIKTRGQQVTLRCSSQSGHNTVSWYQQALGQGPQFIFQYYREEENGRGNFPPRFSGLQFPNYSSELNVNALELDDSALYLCASSPGYNEQFFGPGTRLTVL.

This clone was recorded once. The rearrangement joins TRBV18 to TRBJ1-2; D unresolved. The V end was cut by 3 bases, the J end by 6 bases, with 17 bases between. CDR1 KGHSH and CDR2 LQKENI come from the germline V gene. This CDR3 comprises 15 residues. The CDR3 loop is CASSPAVGNIHGYTF. CDR3 nucleotide sequence: TGTGCCAGCTCACCCGCGGTGGGGAATATCCATGGCTACACCTTC.

The chain has TRBV25-1 and TRBJ2-1; the match to TRBD2 covers 8 bases. V lost 4 bases to trimming and J lost 8 bases; unmatched junction nucleotides: 10. CDR3 length: 15 residues. The germline V gene has CDR1 MGHDK and CDR2 SYGVNS. The CDR3 DNA reads as TGTGCCAGCAGTGGGACGGGACTAGGTTTCCATGAGCAGTTCTTC. This translates into CASSGTGLGFHEQFF.

To note about this clone: Given a much more abundant clone one base away, this may be a read error. The chain has TRBV7-9 and TRBJ2-7, with D possibly matching TRBD2 (9 bases). Germline-derived CDR1 and CDR2 are SEHNR and FQNEAQ (reference sequence). This CDR3 has 17 residues. The CDR3 region has the DNA TGTGCCGGCAGTGACGGGACAGGAGGATTAGCGGGGGACGAGCAGTACTTC. Encoded protein: CAGSDGTGGLAGDEQYF.

The rearrangement links TRBV19 to TRBJ1-5; possible D gene TRBD1, 6 bases. Germline V gene data show CDR1 as LNHDA and CDR2 as SQIVND (reference sequence). CDR3 length: 18 amino acids. V gave up 4 bases and J gave up 1 base, with 20 bases separating them. Written as DNA, the CDR3 is TGTGCCAGTAGTACAGACCAACAACAGGGTCTCAGCAATCAGCCCCAGCATTTT. This codes for CASSTDQQQGLSNQPQHF.

The gene calls are TRBV5-4 and TRBJ2-3; the match to TRBD2 covers 10 bases. CDR1 is SGHNT and CDR2 is YYREEE in the germline V gene (reference sequence). This CDR3 spans 14 amino acids. V was pared by 3 bases and J by 6 bases, with 4 bases of the junction left unmatched. CDR3 protein: CASSSSGGADTQYF. CDR3 DNA: TGTGCCAGCAGCTCCAGCGGGGGGGCGGATACGCAGTATTTT.

This clone is a singleton in its sample. The chain joins TRBV10-3 to TRBJ2-7; D remains ambiguous. In germline, CDR1 is ENHRY, CDR2 SYGVKD. The CDR3 consists of 14 residues. The V end lost 0 bases, the J end lost 3 bases, and 9 bases lay between the germline ends. CDR3 sequence reads: CAISESIGVYEQYF. In nucleotides, the CDR3 is TGTGCCATCAGTGAGTCAATTGGGGTCTACGAGCAGTACTTC.